Each of the 6 T cell receptor beta chains below was sequenced from the same sample in a study of cytomegalovirus exposure and HLA in healthy donors. TCRdb's table, derived via immunoSEQ multiplex PCR, lists solely in-frame clones and lacks some. The sample yields about 75,000 clones, about 82% seen once. Sequencing was done on a sample of PBMCs. Receptors were obtained from a man aged 30-40 years in good health and CMV-seronegative.

This clone has just one count. The chain uses TRBV6-1 and TRBJ1-2, with 7 bases that match TRBD1. The V segment lost 6 bases and the J segment 4 bases; nucleotides outside the gene matches: 8. From germline, CDR1 is MNHNS and CDR2 SASEGT. This CDR3 contains 14 residues. CDR3: CASRVTGTAYGYTF. In DNA, the CDR3 is TGTGCCAGCAGAGTAACCGGGACAGCCTATGGCTACACCTTC.

J is TRBJ2-3 and V is TRBV7-2; the match to TRBD2 covers 15 bases. After removal of 8 bases from V and 4 bases from J, the junction contained 13 bases not matched to a gene. Germline-derived CDR1 and CDR2 are SGHTA and FQGNSA. This CDR3 has 18 amino acids. CDR3 bases: TGTGCCAGCGCACGTACCGGGACTAGCGGGGGGCGGGCAGATACGCAGTATTTT. This encodes CASARTGTSGGRADTQYF.

The chain employs TRBV5-1 and TRBJ1-4; a possible D gene is TRBD1 (6 bases). The CDR3 loop spans 13 amino acids. Trimming shortened V by 4 bases and J by 8 bases, and 12 bases separated the two germline ends. Germline loops: CDR1 SGHRS, CDR2 YFSETQ. The CDR3 reads CASSDADSEKLFF. Written as DNA, the CDR3 is TGCGCCAGCAGCGATGCGGACAGCGAAAAACTGTTTTTT.

The chain joins TRBV5-1 to TRBJ2-3; the match to TRBD1 covers 8 bases. Germline CDR1 is SGHRS and CDR2 is YFSETQ. The CDR3 runs 14 residues. Losses at the gene ends were 0 bases for V and 4 bases for J; bases not matched to a gene: 1. CDR3 nucleotide sequence: TGCGCCAGCAGCTTGGCACAGGGGGCAGATACGCAGTATTTT. Protein product: CASSLAQGADTQYF.

The sample holds one count of this clone. The rearrangement joins TRBV4-1 to TRBJ1-4; D gene unclear. The CDR3 contains 15 residues. Trimming removed 0 bases from V and 0 bases from J, with 5 bases in between. The germline V gene has CDR1 MGHRA and CDR2 YSYEKL. CDR3 bases: TGCGCCAGCAGCCAAGATCCCGCAACTAATGAAAAACTGTTTTTT. Translated, it gives CASSQDPATNEKLFF.

This clone was recorded only once. The V and J genes are TRBV5-1 and TRBJ2-5; 8 bases line up with TRBD1. This CDR3 spans 15 amino acids. Germline CDR1 SGHRS, CDR2 YFSETQ. The trim removed 3 bases at V and 2 bases at J, leaving 6 bases unmatched. The CDR3 DNA is TGCGCCAGCAGCTCAGACGGGACAGGACAAGAGACCCAGTACTTC. This sequence encodes CASSSDGTGQETQYF.